Presented here are 25 T cell receptor beta chains from one specimen sequenced in a study of blood T cell repertoires in COVID-19. The method was immunoSEQ multiplex PCR; TCRdb's version includes in-frame clones alone and lacks a portion of them. This table holds under 200,000 clones, 80% found once. The sequenced sample consisted of peripheral blood. Every receptor here comes from a man aged 60-69 years with acute or convalescent COVID-19.

Comment on this clone: An end of the junction does not agree with germline; a read error may underlie this. The rearrangement joins TRBV4-2 to TRBJ1-3; 7 bases match TRBD1. Germline V CDR1 and CDR2: LGHNA, YNFKEQ. The CDR3 extends over 15 amino acids. The CDR3: CASSRTLWGTEMIHF. CDR3 nucleotide sequence: TGTGCCAGCAGCCGGACCTTATGGGGGACAGAGATGATCCATTTT.

The chain couples TRBV9 to TRBJ2-3; D perhaps matches TRBD1 (5 bases). This CDR3 has 16 residues. Germline CDR1 SGDLS, CDR2 YYNGEE. V lost 2 bases and J lost 6, with 19 bases in between. The CDR3, as DNA: TGTGCCAGCAGCGTGACAGACTCTCTCTCATCGGATACGCAGTATTTT. This gives the protein CASSVTDSLSSDTQYF.

The V call is TRBV4-2, the J call TRBJ1-2; no reliable D call. Trimming pared 2 bases from V and 4 bases from J, leaving 11 bases between. The germline gives CDR1 LGHNA, CDR2 YNFKEQ. CDR3 length equals 14 residues. As DNA, the CDR3 is TGTGCCAGCAGCCAATTAGGAGGGAGCTATGGCTACACCTTC. Its protein product is CASSQLGGSYGYTF.

V and J are TRBV27 and TRBJ2-3, with TRBD2 as a possible D gene (7 bases). The CDR3 loop spans 18 amino acids. Trimming removed 3 bases from V and 4 bases from J, with 23 bases in between. The germline CDR1 and CDR2 sequences are MNHEY and SMNVEV (reference sequence). The CDR3 loop is CASSFRRQVRGGSDTQYF. CDR3 nucleotides: TGTGCCAGCAGTTTCCGGAGACAGGTAAGGGGGGGTTCAGATACGCAGTATTTT.

This chain links TRBV2 with TRBJ2-2; TRBD2 agrees at 10 bases. V was clipped by 7 bases and J by 3 bases; unmatched bases: 5. Germline V gives CDR1 SNHLY, CDR2 FYNNEI. This CDR3 is built from 15 residues. In DNA form, the CDR3 reads TGTGCCAGCATTACGGGACTAGCGTACACCGGGGAGCTGTTTTTT. This encodes CASITGLAYTGELFF.

The chain couples TRBV23-1 to TRBJ2-3; TRBD2 agrees at 10 bases. TRBV23-1 is assigned to the ORF class and has an uncertain function. The CDR3 totals 18 residues. The junction had 12 bases not matched to a gene; V was cut back by 4 bases and J by 2 bases. CDR3 sequence (DNA): TGCGCCAGCAGTCGGACAGCTAGCGGGGGATTGAACACAGATACGCAGTATTTT. It specifies CASSRTASGGLNTDTQYF.

The genes are TRBV12-3 or TRBV12-4 and TRBJ2-7; no reliable D call. The CDR3 sequence is 13 residues long. V lost 3 bases to trimming and J lost 3 bases, with 9 bases between them. As DNA, the CDR3 is TGTGCCAGCAGTTTTTTCCCAGGCTACGAGCAGTACTTC. It is translated as CASSFFPGYEQYF.

The chain links TRBV15 to TRBJ2-2; D is perhaps TRBD2 (6 bases). Trimming left V 6 bases short and J 6 bases short, with 17 bases between. The germline V gene has CDR1 LNHNV and CDR2 YYDKDF (reference sequence). The CDR3 consists of 15 residues. The CDR3 protein is CATSNGDSVPGELFF. DNA for the CDR3: TGTGCCACCAGTAACGGGGACTCGGTCCCCGGGGAGCTGTTTTTT.

This rearrangement joins TRBV27 to TRBJ2-7; TRBD1 agrees at 9 bases. The CDR3 runs 15 residues. CDR1 and CDR2 (germline): MNHEY, SMNVEV (reference sequence). Trimming removed 4 bases from V and 3 bases from J; junction bases left unmatched: 7. In DNA, the CDR3 is TGTGCCAGCAGTTCTCCGGGACAGGGTCACTACGAGCAGTACTTC. Amino acids: CASSSPGQGHYEQYF.

The chain has TRBV12-5 and TRBJ2-1; TRBD1 is a possible D gene (6 bases). V gave up 1 base and J gave up 6 bases, with 7 bases separating them. Germline CDR1 reads LGHNT; CDR2 reads FRNRAP. CDR3 length: 13 amino acids. The CDR3 is CASGLGQVNEQFF. Here the CDR3 DNA reads TGTGCTAGTGGTTTGGGACAGGTCAATGAGCAGTTCTTC.

The rearrangement joins TRBV2 to TRBJ1-1; 7 bases agree with TRBD1. The CDR3 runs 16 residues. Looked up from germline, CDR1 is SNHLY and CDR2 is FYNNEI. The J segment lost 0 bases and the V segment lost 6 bases, leaving 10 bases of the junction unmatched. Here the CDR3 DNA reads TGTGCCAGCAGCTTGGGACAGCTATCTATGAACACTGAAGCTTTCTTT. It translates to CASSLGQLSMNTEAFF.

The rearrangement links TRBV12-5 to TRBJ1-3, with 7 nucleotides matching TRBD1. CDR1 LGHNT and CDR2 FRNRAP come from the germline V gene. V was pared by 0 bases and J by 0 bases, with 5 bases of the junction left unmatched. The CDR3 runs to 17 residues. CDR3 nucleotides: TGTGCTAGTGGTTTGGTACAGGGGCTGAGCTCTGGAAACACCATATATTTT. The encoded protein is CASGLVQGLSSGNTIYF.

This clone was detected a few times. The chain has TRBV9 and TRBJ2-1; 8 nucleotides line up with TRBD2. Trimming cost V 0 bases and J 4 bases; bases outside gene matches: 6. CDR3 length: 16 residues. In germline, CDR1 is SGDLS, CDR2 YYNGEE. The CDR3 DNA follows: TGTGCCAGCAGCGTAGGACGGGGGGGGCCTTACAATGAGCAGTTCTTC. Encoded protein: CASSVGRGGPYNEQFF. Looking up the rest from reference TRBV9 and TRBJ2-1 gives the full variable domain: DSGVTQTPKHLITATGQRVTLRCSPRSGDLSVYWYQQSLDQGLQFLIQYYNGEERAKGNILERFSAQQFPDLHSELNLSSLELGDSALYFCASSVGRGGPYNEQFFGPGTRLTVL.

The chain recombines TRBV7-9 with TRBJ1-2; 7 positions agree with TRBD1. V lost 4 bases, J lost 5 bases, and 16 bases stayed unmatched. CDR3 size: 17 residues. CDR1 is SEHNR and CDR2 is FQNEAQ in the germline V gene (reference sequence). CDR3 coding DNA: TGTGCCAGCAGCTATGCCTTCCTCCGACAGGGCAGGTATGGCTACACCTTC. This translates into CASSYAFLRQGRYGYTF.

For this clone: The sample holds other DNA sequences that translate to the same CDR3. The rearrangement joins TRBV9 to TRBJ2-3, with D maybe TRBD1 (5 bases). The CDR3 is 15 amino acids. Germline lookup yields CDR1 SGDLS and CDR2 YYNGEE. The V gene lost 1 base and the J gene lost 0 bases, with 9 bases spanning the gap. The CDR3 protein is CASSVMGPSTDTQYF. The CDR3 coding sequence is TGTGCCAGCAGCGTAATGGGGCCCAGCACAGATACGCAGTATTTT.

A single count supports this clone. The chain recombines TRBV9 with TRBJ2-7; a possible D gene is TRBD1 (6 bases). The CDR3 extends over 15 amino acids. The germline V gene has CDR1 SGDLS and CDR2 YYNGEE. V was clipped by 0 bases and J by 0 bases, with 10 bases between them. The CDR3 protein is CASSVGWGLSYEQYF. The CDR3 DNA reads as TGTGCCAGCAGCGTAGGATGGGGGCTCTCCTACGAGCAGTACTTC. The full variable domain, with the rest looked up from reference TRBV9 and TRBJ2-7, is DSGVTQTPKHLITATGQRVTLRCSPRSGDLSVYWYQQSLDQGLQFLIQYYNGEERAKGNILERFSAQQFPDLHSELNLSSLELGDSALYFCASSVGWGLSYEQYFGPGTRLTVT.

This clone was detected only a few times. V gene TRBV6-5 combines with J gene TRBJ2-5; D perhaps matches TRBD2 (5 bases). Germline V gene lookup returns CDR1 MNHEY and CDR2 SVGAGI. V gave up 0 bases and J gave up 5 bases, with 7 bases separating them. This CDR3 region has 13 residues. CDR3 nucleotide sequence: TGTGCCAGCAGTTACTCGACGGGGGAGACCCAGTACTTC. It yields the protein CASSYSTGETQYF.

The J gene is TRBJ2-7, the V gene TRBV5-1; possible D gene TRBD1, 5 bases. Trimming cost V 0 bases and J 1 base, with 17 bases left between them. Germline CDR1 and CDR2: SGHRS and YFSETQ. The length of the CDR3 is 17 residues. The CDR3 region is CASSLAITGSASYEQYF. The CDR3 nucleotides are TGCGCCAGCAGCTTGGCAATTACAGGAAGCGCTTCCTACGAGCAGTACTTC.

The chain employs TRBV5-6 and TRBJ1-2; 7 bases match TRBD1. The CDR3 spans 16 residues. The ends lost 0 bases at V and 9 bases at J; junction bases unmatched: 14. The V gene's germline CDR1 is SGHDT and CDR2 YYEEEE. The CDR3 region is CASSLGAQGPGSSYTF. The CDR3, as DNA: TGTGCCAGCAGCTTGGGGGCACAGGGGCCGGGTAGTAGCTACACCTTC.

The V call is TRBV5-4, the J call TRBJ1-1, with D maybe TRBD1 (6 bases). Trimming shortened V by 4 bases and J by 5 bases, and 15 bases separated the two germline ends. Germline V gene sequence: CDR1 SGHNT, CDR2 YYREEE (reference sequence). The CDR3 is made up of 14 amino acids. CDR3 loop: CASSAIQGETEAFF. CDR3 bases: TGTGCCAGCAGCGCGATACAGGGTGAGACTGAAGCTTTCTTT. Full variable domain (remainder filled in from reference TRBV5-4 and TRBJ1-1): ETGVTQSPTHLIKTRGQQVTLRCSSQSGHNTVSWYQQALGQGPQFIFQYYREEENGRGNFPPRFSGLQFPNYSSELNVNALELDDSALYLCASSAIQGETEAFFGQGTRLTVV.

This CDR3 is CASRTFCIWLESTDTQYF. CDR3 nucleotide sequence: TGTGCCAGCAGAACCTTCTGTATTTGGCTAGAAAGCACAGATACGCAGTATTTT. The gene calls are TRBV6-8 and TRBJ2-3; no clear D. The CDR3 sequence is 18 residues long. Trimming removed 6 bases at V and 0 bases at J, with 22 bases between. Germline V gene lookup returns CDR1 MNHGY and CDR2 SAAAGT.

The J gene is TRBJ1-4, the V gene TRBV30; D is unresolved. V was trimmed by 1 base and J by 5 bases, leaving 11 bases between them. CDR3 length: 14 amino acids. The germline V gene has CDR1 GTSNPN and CDR2 SVGIG (reference sequence). In nucleotides, the CDR3 is TGTGCCTGGAGTGCGGTGGGGAGAAATGAAAAACTGTTTTTT. Amino acid sequence: CAWSAVGRNEKLFF.

V usage is TRBV2 and J usage is TRBJ2-3; 11 nucleotides match TRBD2. The CDR3 spans 15 residues. V shed 5 bases and J 2 bases; nucleotides not matched to a gene: 3. CDR1 and CDR2 from the germline V gene are SNHLY and FYNNEI. The DNA for the CDR3 is TGTGCCAGCAGTCCTAGCGGGGGGAACACAGATACGCAGTATTTT. This sequence encodes CASSPSGGNTDTQYF.

The chain is built from TRBV21-1 and TRBJ1-3; the DNA was not compared with TRBD1, the D call given in the table. TRBV21-1 is a pseudogene segment. The CDR3 consists of 12 residues. The CDR3 nucleotides read TGTGCCATAAGGGGGCGAAGAAACACCATATATTTT. Translating gives CAIRGRRNTIYF.

A single count supports this clone. The genes are TRBV20-1 and TRBJ2-1, with 7 bases fitting TRBD2. V gave up 3 bases and J gave up 4 bases; unmatched junction bases: 12. CDR3 length: 16 residues. Germline values: CDR1 DFQATT, CDR2 SNEGSKA (reference sequence). The CDR3 is CSASIPTSNKYNEQFF. The CDR3 nucleotides are TGCAGTGCTAGTATCCCGACTAGCAACAAATACAATGAGCAGTTCTTC.